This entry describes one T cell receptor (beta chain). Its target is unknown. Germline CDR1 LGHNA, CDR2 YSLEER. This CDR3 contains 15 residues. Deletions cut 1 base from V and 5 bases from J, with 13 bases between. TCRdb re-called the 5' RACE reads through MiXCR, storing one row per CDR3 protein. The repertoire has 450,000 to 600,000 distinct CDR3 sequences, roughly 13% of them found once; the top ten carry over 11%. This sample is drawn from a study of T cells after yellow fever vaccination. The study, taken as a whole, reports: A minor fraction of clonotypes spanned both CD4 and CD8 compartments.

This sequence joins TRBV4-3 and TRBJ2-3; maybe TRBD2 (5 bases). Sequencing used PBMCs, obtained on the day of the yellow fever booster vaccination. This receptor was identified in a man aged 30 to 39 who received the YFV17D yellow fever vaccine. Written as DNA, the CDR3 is TGCGCCAGCAGCCAAGGGTACGGGGATGGAGATACGCAGTATTTT. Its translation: CASSQGYGDGDTQYF.